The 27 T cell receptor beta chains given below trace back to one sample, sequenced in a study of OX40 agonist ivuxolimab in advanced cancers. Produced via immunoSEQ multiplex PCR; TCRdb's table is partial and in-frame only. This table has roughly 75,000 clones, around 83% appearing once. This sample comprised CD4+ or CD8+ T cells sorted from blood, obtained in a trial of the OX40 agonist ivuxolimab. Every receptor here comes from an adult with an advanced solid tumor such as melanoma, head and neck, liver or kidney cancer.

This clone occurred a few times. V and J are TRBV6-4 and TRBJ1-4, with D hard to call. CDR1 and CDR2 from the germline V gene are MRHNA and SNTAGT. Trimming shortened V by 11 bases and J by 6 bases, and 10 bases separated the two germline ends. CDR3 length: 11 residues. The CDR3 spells CARRRDEKLFF. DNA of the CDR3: TGTGCCCGCCGGAGGGATGAAAAACTGTTTTTT.

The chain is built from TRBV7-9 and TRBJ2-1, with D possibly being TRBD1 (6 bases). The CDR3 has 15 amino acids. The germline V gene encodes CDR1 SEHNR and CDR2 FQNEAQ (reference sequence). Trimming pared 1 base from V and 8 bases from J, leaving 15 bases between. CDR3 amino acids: CASSLGGPSLDEQFF. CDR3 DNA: TGTGCCAGCAGCTTAGGGGGGCCTAGTTTAGATGAGCAGTTCTTC.

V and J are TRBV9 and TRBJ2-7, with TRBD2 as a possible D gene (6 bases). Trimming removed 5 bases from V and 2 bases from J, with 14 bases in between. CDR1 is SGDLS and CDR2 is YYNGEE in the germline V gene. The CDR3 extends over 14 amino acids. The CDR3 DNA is TGTGCCAGCAGTCCAGGGACTGTCGCCTACGAGCAGTACTTC. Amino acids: CASSPGTVAYEQYF.

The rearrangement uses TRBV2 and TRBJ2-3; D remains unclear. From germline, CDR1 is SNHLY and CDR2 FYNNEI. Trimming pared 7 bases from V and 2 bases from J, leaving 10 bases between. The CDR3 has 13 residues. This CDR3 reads CASMVRLTDTQYF. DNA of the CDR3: TGTGCCAGCATGGTTAGGCTCACAGATACGCAGTATTTT.

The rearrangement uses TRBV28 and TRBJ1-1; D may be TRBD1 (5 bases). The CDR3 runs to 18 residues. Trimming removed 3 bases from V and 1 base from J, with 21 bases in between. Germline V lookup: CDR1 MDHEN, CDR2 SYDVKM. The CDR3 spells CASSFAPGRPLENTEAFF. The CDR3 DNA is TGTGCCAGCAGTTTCGCTCCGGGACGGCCCCTCGAGAACACTGAAGCTTTCTTT. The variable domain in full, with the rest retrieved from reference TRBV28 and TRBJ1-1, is DVKVTQSSRYLVKRTGEKVFLECVQDMDHENMFWYRQDPGLGLRLIYFSYDVKMKEKGDIPEGYSVSREKKERFSLILESASTNQTSMYLCASSFAPGRPLENTEAFFGQGTRLTVV.

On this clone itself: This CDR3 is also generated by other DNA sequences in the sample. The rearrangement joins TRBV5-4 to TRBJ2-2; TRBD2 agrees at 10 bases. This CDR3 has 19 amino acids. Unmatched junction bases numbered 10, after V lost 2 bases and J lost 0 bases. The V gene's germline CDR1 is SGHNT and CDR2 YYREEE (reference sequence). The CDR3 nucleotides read TGTGCCAGCAGCTTACCTGGGCTAGCGGGAGTGTCGAACACCGGGGAGCTGTTTTTT. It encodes CASSLPGLAGVSNTGELFF.

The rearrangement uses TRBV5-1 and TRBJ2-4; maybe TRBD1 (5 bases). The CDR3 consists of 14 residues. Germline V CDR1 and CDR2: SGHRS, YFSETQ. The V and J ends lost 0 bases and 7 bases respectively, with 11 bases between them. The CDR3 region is CASSLGQGMNIQYF. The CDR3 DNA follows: TGCGCCAGCAGCTTGGGTCAGGGAATGAACATTCAGTACTTC.

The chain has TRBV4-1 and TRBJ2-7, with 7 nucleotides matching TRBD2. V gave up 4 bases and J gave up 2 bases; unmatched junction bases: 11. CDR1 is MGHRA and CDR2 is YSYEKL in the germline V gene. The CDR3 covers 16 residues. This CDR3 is CASSPSGERGTYEQYF. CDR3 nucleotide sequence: TGCGCCAGCAGCCCCTCCGGAGAGCGGGGAACCTACGAGCAGTACTTC.

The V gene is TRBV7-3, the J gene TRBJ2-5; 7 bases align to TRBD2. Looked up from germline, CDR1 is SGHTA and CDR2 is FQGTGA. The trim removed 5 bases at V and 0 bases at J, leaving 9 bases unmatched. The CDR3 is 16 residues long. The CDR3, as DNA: TGTGCCAGCAGCCCCGGGCTAGCGGTATACCAAGAGACCCAGTACTTC. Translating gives CASSPGLAVYQETQYF.

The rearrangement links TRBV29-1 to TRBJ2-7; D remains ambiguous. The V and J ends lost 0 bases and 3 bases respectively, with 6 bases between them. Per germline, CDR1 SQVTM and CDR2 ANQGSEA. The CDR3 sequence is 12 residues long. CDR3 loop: CSVEDLLYEQYF. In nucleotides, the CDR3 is TGCAGCGTTGAAGATTTGCTCTACGAGCAGTACTTC.

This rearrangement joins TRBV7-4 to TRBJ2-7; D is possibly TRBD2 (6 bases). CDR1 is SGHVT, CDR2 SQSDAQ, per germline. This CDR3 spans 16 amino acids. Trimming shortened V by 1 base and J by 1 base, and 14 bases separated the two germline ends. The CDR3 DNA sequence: TGTGCCAGCAGCTTAGGTCTAGCGAATGTGTCCTACGAGCAGTACTTC. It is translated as CASSLGLANVSYEQYF.

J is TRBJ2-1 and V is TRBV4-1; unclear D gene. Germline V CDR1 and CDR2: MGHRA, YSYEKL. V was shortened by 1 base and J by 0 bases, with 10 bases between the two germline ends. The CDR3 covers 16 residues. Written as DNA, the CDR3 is TGCGCCAGCAGCCAAGGGGCGGAGAGCTCCTACAATGAGCAGTTCTTC. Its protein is CASSQGAESSYNEQFF.

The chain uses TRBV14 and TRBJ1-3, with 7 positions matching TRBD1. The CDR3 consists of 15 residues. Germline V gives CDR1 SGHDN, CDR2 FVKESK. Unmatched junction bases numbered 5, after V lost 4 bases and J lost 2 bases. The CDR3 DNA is TGTGCCAGCAGCCGGATCGGGACAGCTGGAAACACCATATATTTT. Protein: CASSRIGTAGNTIYF.

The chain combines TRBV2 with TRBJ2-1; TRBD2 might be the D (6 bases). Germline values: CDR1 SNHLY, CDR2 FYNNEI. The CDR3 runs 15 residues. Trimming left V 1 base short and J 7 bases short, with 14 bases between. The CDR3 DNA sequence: TGTGCCAGCAGTGAAGTGGGTCCGGGGGATAATGAGCAGTTCTTC. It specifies CASSEVGPGDNEQFF.

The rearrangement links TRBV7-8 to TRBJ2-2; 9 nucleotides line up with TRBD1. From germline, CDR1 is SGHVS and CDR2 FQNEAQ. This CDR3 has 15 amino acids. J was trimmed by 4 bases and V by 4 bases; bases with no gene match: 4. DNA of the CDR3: TGTGCCAGCAGCTCTGGACAGGGGTTCACCGGGGAGCTGTTTTTT. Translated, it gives CASSSGQGFTGELFF. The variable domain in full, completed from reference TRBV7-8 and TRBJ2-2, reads GAGVSQSPRYKVAKRGQDVALRCDPISGHVSLFWYQQALGQGPEFLTYFQNEAQLDKSGLPSDRFFAERPEGSVSTLKIQRTQQEDSAVYLCASSSGQGFTGELFFGEGSRLTVL.

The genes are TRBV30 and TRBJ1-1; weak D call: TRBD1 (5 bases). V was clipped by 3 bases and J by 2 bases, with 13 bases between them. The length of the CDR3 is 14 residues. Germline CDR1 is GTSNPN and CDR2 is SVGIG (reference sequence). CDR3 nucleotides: TGTGCCTGGAGAATCGGGGGTCCTAACACTGAAGCTTTCTTT. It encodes CAWRIGGPNTEAFF. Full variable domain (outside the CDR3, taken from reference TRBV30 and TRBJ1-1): SQTIHQWPATLVQPVGSPLSLECTVEGTSNPNLYWYRQAAGRGLQLLFYSVGIGQISSEVPQNLSASRPQDRQFILSSKKLLLSDSGFYLCAWRIGGPNTEAFFGQGTRLTVV.

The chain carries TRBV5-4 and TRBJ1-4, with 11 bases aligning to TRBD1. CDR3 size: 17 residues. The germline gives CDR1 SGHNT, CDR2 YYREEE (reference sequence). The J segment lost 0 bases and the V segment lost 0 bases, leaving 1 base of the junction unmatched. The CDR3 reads CASSLGGQGATNEKLFF. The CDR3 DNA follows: TGTGCCAGCAGCTTGGGGGGACAGGGGGCAACTAATGAAAAACTGTTTTTT. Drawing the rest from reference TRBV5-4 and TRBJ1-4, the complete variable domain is ETGVTQSPTHLIKTRGQQVTLRCSSQSGHNTVSWYQQALGQGPQFIFQYYREEENGRGNFPPRFSGLQFPNYSSELNVNALELDDSALYLCASSLGGQGATNEKLFFGSGTQLSVL.

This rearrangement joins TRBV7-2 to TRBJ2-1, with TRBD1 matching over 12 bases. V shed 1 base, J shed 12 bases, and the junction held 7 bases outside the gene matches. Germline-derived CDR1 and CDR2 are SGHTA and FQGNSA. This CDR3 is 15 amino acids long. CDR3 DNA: TGTGCCAGCAGCTTAGTGGGACAGGGGGCGAACCGGCAGTTCTTC. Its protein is CASSLVGQGANRQFF.

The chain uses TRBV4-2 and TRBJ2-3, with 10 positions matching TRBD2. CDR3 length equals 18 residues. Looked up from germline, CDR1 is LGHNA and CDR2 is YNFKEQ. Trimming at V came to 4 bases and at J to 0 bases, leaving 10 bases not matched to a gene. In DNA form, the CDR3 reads TGTGCCAGCAGCCTCGACAGCGGGAGGGCCGATAGCACAGATACGCAGTATTTT. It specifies CASSLDSGRADSTDTQYF.

In nucleotides, the CDR3 is TGTGCCAGCAGTTTATCCCCCGGGACTAGCGGCTACGAGCAGTACTTC. Amino acids: CASSLSPGTSGYEQYF. J is TRBJ2-7 and V is TRBV27, with TRBD2 matching 11 bases. V lost 0 bases to trimming and J lost 3 bases; unmatched junction nucleotides: 4. Germline CDR1 MNHEY, CDR2 SMNVEV (reference sequence). There are 16 residues in the CDR3.

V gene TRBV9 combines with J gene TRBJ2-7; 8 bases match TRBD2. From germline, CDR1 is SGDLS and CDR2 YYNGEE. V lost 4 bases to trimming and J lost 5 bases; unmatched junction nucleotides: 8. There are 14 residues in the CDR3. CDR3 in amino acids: CASSPSAGDHEQYF. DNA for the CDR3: TGTGCCAGCAGCCCCTCAGCGGGAGACCACGAGCAGTACTTC.

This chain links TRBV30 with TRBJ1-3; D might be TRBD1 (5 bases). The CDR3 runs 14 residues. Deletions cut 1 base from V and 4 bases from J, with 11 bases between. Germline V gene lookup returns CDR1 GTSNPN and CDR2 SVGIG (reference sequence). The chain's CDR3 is CAWSGMGDGNTIYF. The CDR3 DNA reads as TGTGCCTGGAGTGGGATGGGGGACGGAAACACCATATATTTT.

The CDR3 sequence is CASSPRTVKRGIYSNQPQHF. The CDR3 coding sequence is TGTGCCAGCAGCCCACGGACAGTCAAAAGAGGGATTTATAGCAATCAGCCCCAGCATTTT. The chain recombines TRBV9 with TRBJ1-5, with D possibly matching TRBD1 (6 bases). The length of the CDR3 is 20 residues. V lost 4 bases and J lost 0, with 26 bases in between. Germline CDR1 reads SGDLS; CDR2 reads YYNGEE.

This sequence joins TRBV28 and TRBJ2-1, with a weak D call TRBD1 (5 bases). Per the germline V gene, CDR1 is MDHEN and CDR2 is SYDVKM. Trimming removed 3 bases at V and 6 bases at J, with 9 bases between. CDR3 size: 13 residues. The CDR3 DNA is TGTGCCAGCAGTTTGGGGCACCTCAATGAGCAGTTCTTC. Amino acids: CASSLGHLNEQFF. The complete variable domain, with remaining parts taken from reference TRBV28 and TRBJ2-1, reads DVKVTQSSRYLVKRTGEKVFLECVQDMDHENMFWYRQDPGLGLRLIYFSYDVKMKEKGDIPEGYSVSREKKERFSLILESASTNQTSMYLCASSLGHLNEQFFGPGTRLTVL.

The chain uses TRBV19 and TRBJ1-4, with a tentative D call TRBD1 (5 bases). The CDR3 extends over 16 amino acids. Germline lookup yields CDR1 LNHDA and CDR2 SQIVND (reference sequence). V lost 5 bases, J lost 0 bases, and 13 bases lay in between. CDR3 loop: CASSRTKRATNEKLFF. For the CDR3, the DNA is TGTGCCAGTAGTCGGACAAAAAGGGCAACTAATGAAAAACTGTTTTTT.

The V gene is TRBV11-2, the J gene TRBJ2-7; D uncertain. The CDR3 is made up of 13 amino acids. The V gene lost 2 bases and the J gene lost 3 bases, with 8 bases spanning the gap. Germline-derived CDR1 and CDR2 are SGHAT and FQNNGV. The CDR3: CASSLQTHYEQYF. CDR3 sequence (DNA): TGTGCCAGCAGCTTACAGACACACTACGAGCAGTACTTC.

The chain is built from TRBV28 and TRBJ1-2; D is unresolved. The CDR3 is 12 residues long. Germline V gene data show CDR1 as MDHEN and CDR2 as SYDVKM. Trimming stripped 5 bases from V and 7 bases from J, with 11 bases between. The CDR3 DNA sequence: TGTGCCAGCAGTCCTTCCCCGTTTGGCTACACCTTC. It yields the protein CASSPSPFGYTF.